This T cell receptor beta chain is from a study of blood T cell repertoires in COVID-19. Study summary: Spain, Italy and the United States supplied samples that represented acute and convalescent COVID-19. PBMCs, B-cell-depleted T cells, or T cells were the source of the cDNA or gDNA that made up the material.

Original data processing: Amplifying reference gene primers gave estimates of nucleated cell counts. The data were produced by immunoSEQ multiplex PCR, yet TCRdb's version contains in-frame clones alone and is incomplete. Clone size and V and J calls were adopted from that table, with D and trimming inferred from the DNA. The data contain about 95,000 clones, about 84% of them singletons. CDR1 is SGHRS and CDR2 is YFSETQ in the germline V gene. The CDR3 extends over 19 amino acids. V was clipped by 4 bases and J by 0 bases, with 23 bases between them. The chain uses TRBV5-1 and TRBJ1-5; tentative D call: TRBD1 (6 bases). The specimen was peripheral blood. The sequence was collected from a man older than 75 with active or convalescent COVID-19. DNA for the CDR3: TGCGCCAGCAGCCTTCTCGGGGACACGATGAACTATAGCAATCAGCCCCAGCATTTT. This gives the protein CASSLLGDTMNYSNQPQHF.